These 32 T cell receptor beta chains originate from one sample sequenced in a study of blood T cell repertoires in COVID-19. The method was immunoSEQ multiplex PCR; TCRdb's version includes in-frame clones alone and lacks a portion of them. The sample lists some 530,000 clones, 75% to 90% occurring once. Sequenced material: PBMCs or T cells enriched from blood (not recorded which). The receptors come from a woman aged 60-75 years who had recovered from COVID-19.

This clone came up a few times. V gene TRBV5-8 combines with J gene TRBJ2-7, with TRBD1 identical over 7 bases. The CDR3 is made up of 12 amino acids. With V trimmed by 7 bases and J by 1 base, 2 bases remained unmatched. CDR1 is SGHTS and CDR2 is YDEGEE in the germline V gene. In DNA form, the CDR3 reads TGTGCCAGCGGACAGGTTTCCTACGAGCAGTACTTC. Translating it yields CASGQVSYEQYF.

The chain joins TRBV5-5 to TRBJ1-3; 7 bases match TRBD1. V was pared by 6 bases and J by 6 bases, with 6 bases of the junction left unmatched. The CDR3 sequence is 13 residues long. The V gene's germline CDR1 is SGHKS and CDR2 YYEKEE (reference sequence). DNA of the CDR3: TGTGCCAGCACCCGACAGGGTTCAAACACCATATATTTT. Translating it yields CASTRQGSNTIYF.

This rearrangement joins TRBV6-6 to TRBJ1-1, with TRBD1 matching over 8 bases. V was pared by 5 bases and J by 3 bases, with 8 bases of the junction left unmatched. Germline values: CDR1 MNHNY, CDR2 SVGAGI (reference sequence). The CDR3 length is 15 residues. The CDR3: CASSPLGQGYTEAFF. CDR3 bases: TGTGCCAGCAGTCCCCTCGGACAGGGTTACACTGAAGCTTTCTTT.

This clone was counted between two and nine times. This chain joins TRBV24-1 and TRBJ1-5, with a weak D call TRBD1 (6 bases). The V end was cut by 4 bases, the J end by 5 bases, with 14 bases between. Per the germline V gene, CDR1 is KGHDR and CDR2 is SFDVKD. The CDR3 extends over 15 amino acids. This chain's CDR3 is CATSDRGGGDQPQHF. The CDR3 DNA reads TGTGCCACCAGTGACCGGGGAGGGGGGGATCAGCCCCAGCATTTT.

V is TRBV10-3 and J is TRBJ1-4; no clear D. Germline loops: CDR1 ENHRY, CDR2 SYGVKD. Trimming took 6 bases from V and 5 from J, leaving 10 bases between them. The CDR3 is made up of 13 amino acids. As DNA, the CDR3 is TGTGCCATCAGGGGCACTGCGAATGAAAAACTGTTTTTT. Translating gives CAIRGTANEKLFF.

The chain is built from TRBV4-1 and TRBJ1-5, with no clear D. V dropped 0 bases and J dropped 5 bases, with 8 bases sitting between them. Germline-derived CDR1 and CDR2 are MGHRA and YSYEKL. This CDR3 spans 14 amino acids. This chain's CDR3 is CASSQEYRYQPQHF. CDR3 DNA sequence: TGCGCCAGCAGCCAAGAATACAGATATCAGCCCCAGCATTTT.

This chain connects TRBV7-8 to TRBJ2-3; 13 nucleotides match TRBD2. The CDR3 extends over 17 amino acids. Trimming cost V 2 bases and J 4 bases; bases outside gene matches: 6. Germline V gene data show CDR1 as SGHVS and CDR2 as FQNEAQ. The DNA for the CDR3 is TGTGCCAGCAGCTTACGGACTAGCGGGGGCGCTCCAGATACGCAGTATTTT. It is translated as CASSLRTSGGAPDTQYF.

The genes are TRBV6-5 and TRBJ1-1, with TRBD1 as a possible D gene (5 bases). Trimming took off 8 bases at V and 2 bases at J, with 18 bases between the two ends. CDR3 length equals 15 residues. Germline values: CDR1 MNHEY, CDR2 SVGAGI. The CDR3 bases are TGTGCCAGCGTCACAGGTTGGACCTATAACACTGAAGCTTTCTTT. It encodes CASVTGWTYNTEAFF.

This rearrangement joins TRBV3-1 (or the pseudogene TRBV3-2) to TRBJ2-2, with D unresolved. With 6 bases removed from V and 2 bases from J, the gap between germline ends came to 10 bases. Per the germline V gene, CDR1 is LGHDT and CDR2 is YNNKEL (reference sequence). CDR3 size: 14 residues. CDR3 protein: CASRVNSNTGELFF. CDR3 nucleotide sequence: TGTGCCAGCAGGGTAAACAGTAACACCGGGGAGCTGTTTTTT.

The chain uses TRBV5-4 and TRBJ2-7; possibly TRBD1 for D (6 bases). Per germline, CDR1 SGHNT and CDR2 YYREEE (reference sequence). This CDR3 is built from 15 residues. V was trimmed by 3 bases and J by 3 bases, leaving 16 bases between them. The CDR3 sequence: CASSSQQGPGYEQYF. For the CDR3, the DNA is TGTGCCAGCAGCTCTCAACAGGGTCCGGGCTACGAGCAGTACTTC.

This CDR3 is CASSLEQAPYEQYF. CDR3 in DNA: TGCGCCAGCAGCTTGGAACAGGCACCCTACGAGCAGTACTTC. The chain couples TRBV5-1 to TRBJ2-7; weak D call: TRBD1 (5 bases). Germline CDR1 is SGHRS and CDR2 is YFSETQ. Between the trimmed V and J ends, which lost 0 bases and 2 bases, there was a span of 9 bases. This CDR3 has 14 residues. Variable domain in full (rest from reference TRBV5-1 and TRBJ2-7): KAGVTQTPRYLIKTRGQQVTLSCSPISGHRSVSWYQQTPGQGLQFLFEYFSETQRNKGNFPGRFSGRQFSNSRSEMNVSTLELGDSALYLCASSLEQAPYEQYFGPGTRLTVT.

The chain is built from TRBV11-2 and TRBJ1-5, with a tentative D call TRBD1 (6 bases). The CDR3 is 14 amino acids. Trimming took 3 bases from V and 3 from J, leaving 9 bases between them. Germline-derived CDR1 and CDR2 are SGHAT and FQNNGV. CDR3 residues: CASSFGQPNQPQHF. The CDR3 nucleotides are TGTGCCAGCAGCTTTGGACAGCCCAATCAGCCCCAGCATTTT.

The chain combines TRBV6-5 with TRBJ1-6, with D perhaps TRBD1 (6 bases). From germline, CDR1 is MNHEY and CDR2 SVGAGI. V lost 6 bases and J lost 8, with 17 bases in between. This CDR3 region has 15 residues. The CDR3 here is CASRFGQNDYSPLHF. DNA for the CDR3: TGTGCCAGCAGATTCGGACAGAACGATTATTCACCCCTCCACTTT.

The rearrangement uses TRBV5-1 and TRBJ1-5, with D tentatively TRBD1 (6 bases). Trimming pared 0 bases from V and 0 bases from J, leaving 10 bases between. Germline V gives CDR1 SGHRS, CDR2 YFSETQ. The CDR3 is 16 residues long. CDR3 region: CASSLDPGASNQPQHF. Here the CDR3 DNA reads TGCGCCAGCAGCTTGGACCCAGGGGCTAGCAATCAGCCCCAGCATTTT.

This clone was seen once. The chain uses TRBV5-4 and TRBJ1-6; D perhaps matches TRBD1 (5 bases). The CDR3 is 16 residues long. CDR1 and CDR2 (germline): SGHNT, YYREEE (reference sequence). Between the trimmed V and J ends, which lost 3 bases and 8 bases, there was a span of 18 bases. CDR3 nucleotides: TGTGCCAGCAGCTCCCGGCGGGGGAGGGAGGATTCACCCCTCCACTTT. Its protein product is CASSSRRGREDSPLHF.

Regarding this clone: The same CDR3 also results from other DNA sequences found in this sample. This chain connects TRBV7-2 to TRBJ2-7; TRBD1 matches at 8 bases. The length of the CDR3 is 13 residues. Germline loops: CDR1 SGHTA, CDR2 FQGNSA. V gave up 3 bases and J gave up 3 bases; unmatched junction bases: 1. The CDR3 loop reads CASSFGTGYEQYV. The CDR3, as DNA: TGTGCCAGCAGCTTTGGGACAGGCTACGAGCAGTACGTC.

The CDR3 nucleotides read TGCAGTGCTAGTAGGGGGTCATCCGGGATGACTGAAGCTTTCTTT. The encoded protein is CSASRGSSGMTEAFF. V and J are TRBV20-1 and TRBJ1-1; tentatively, D is TRBD1 (6 bases). V lost 3 bases, J lost 5 bases, and 19 bases lay in between. There are 15 residues in the CDR3. Germline V gene data show CDR1 as DFQATT and CDR2 as SNEGSKA (reference sequence).

This clone was seen only a few times. This chain joins TRBV5-6 and TRBJ1-2; D perhaps matches TRBD1 (6 bases). The V gene's germline CDR1 is SGHDT and CDR2 YYEEEE. V shed 1 base and J shed 3 bases, with 13 bases lying between them. The CDR3 spans 15 residues. The CDR3: CASSLSGARYYGYTF. CDR3 nucleotide sequence: TGTGCCAGCAGCTTGTCAGGGGCCCGGTACTATGGCTACACCTTC.

V usage is TRBV12-5 and J usage is TRBJ1-3, with a weak D call TRBD1 (6 bases). Trimming stripped 5 bases from V and 4 bases from J, with 12 bases between. In germline, CDR1 is LGHNT, CDR2 FRNRAP. This CDR3 is built from 14 residues. CDR3 nucleotide sequence: TGTGCTAGTGGTGCACAGGGATCCGGAAACACCATATATTTT. Protein: CASGAQGSGNTIYF.

DNA of the CDR3: TGTGCCATCAAACCGGATCGACAGGCCCCCGGCTACACCTTC. Encoded protein: CAIKPDRQAPGYTF. The rearrangement joins TRBV19 to TRBJ1-2; D is possibly TRBD1 (6 bases). The CDR3 covers 14 residues. Germline V lookup: CDR1 LNHDA, CDR2 SQIVND (reference sequence). V lost 10 bases and J 8 bases, leaving 23 bases between the germline ends.

This clone was observed once. The rearrangement uses TRBV5-8 and TRBJ1-4; the D is unclear. V was trimmed by 2 bases and J by 11 bases, leaving 13 bases between them. The V gene's germline CDR1 is SGHTS and CDR2 YDEGEE. This CDR3 has 13 residues. The CDR3 bases are TGTGCCAGCAGCTTCCCCCCGGCCGGGAAACTGTTTTTT. Protein sequence: CASSFPPAGKLFF.

This rearrangement joins TRBV19 to TRBJ2-5; 11 bases match TRBD2. Trimming cost V 6 bases and J 2 bases; bases outside gene matches: 5. The CDR3 is made up of 15 amino acids. Germline loops: CDR1 LNHDA, CDR2 SQIVND (reference sequence). CDR3: CASRGLAGLQETQYF. CDR3 DNA: TGTGCCAGTAGAGGACTAGCGGGTCTACAAGAGACCCAGTACTTC.

The chain employs TRBV7-2 and TRBJ1-6, with no clear D. This CDR3 is 16 amino acids long. The germline V gene encodes CDR1 SGHTA and CDR2 FQGNSA. Trimming left V 0 bases short and J 7 bases short, with 13 bases between. CDR3 DNA sequence: TGTGCCAGCAGCTTAGCGGGGAGGTATAGGAATTCACCCCTCCACTTT. Protein: CASSLAGRYRNSPLHF.

This chain links TRBV5-6 with TRBJ1-5; 9 nucleotides align to TRBD1. Germline CDR1 is SGHDT and CDR2 is YYEEEE. The CDR3 consists of 19 residues. V lost 4 bases and J lost 2; bases outside the gene matches: 16. CDR3 nucleotide sequence: TGTGCCAGCAGCACCCGGACAGGGGTCGGTTATTTTGGCAATCAGCCCCAGCATTTT. Its protein is CASSTRTGVGYFGNQPQHF. The full variable domain, completed using reference TRBV5-6 and TRBJ1-5, is DAGVTQSPTHLIKTRGQQVTLRCSPKSGHDTVSWYQQALGQGPQFIFQYYEEEERQRGNFPDRFSGHQFPNYSSELNVNALLLGDSALYLCASSTRTGVGYFGNQPQHFGDGTRLSIL.

J is TRBJ1-4 and V is TRBV9; D is perhaps TRBD1 (5 bases). V was pared by 2 bases and J by 4 bases, with 9 bases between. This CDR3 is 14 amino acids long. Germline V gene sequence: CDR1 SGDLS, CDR2 YYNGEE. The CDR3 DNA reads as TGTGCCAGCAGCGTCGACAGCTTTAATGAAAAACTGTTTTTT. This sequence encodes CASSVDSFNEKLFF. The variable domain in full, completed from reference TRBV9 and TRBJ1-4, reads DSGVTQTPKHLITATGQRVTLRCSPRSGDLSVYWYQQSLDQGLQFLIQYYNGEERAKGNILERFSAQQFPDLHSELNLSSLELGDSALYFCASSVDSFNEKLFFGSGTQLSVL.

The CDR3 protein is CASSSLPNTEAFF. The CDR3 DNA follows: TGTGCCAGTAGTTCACTCCCGAACACTGAAGCTTTCTTT. The rearrangement uses TRBV19 and TRBJ1-1; D is undetermined. This CDR3 region has 13 residues. V gave up 5 bases and J gave up 1 base, with 8 bases separating them. Germline CDR1 is LNHDA and CDR2 is SQIVND (reference sequence).

The chain uses TRBV3-1 (or the pseudogene TRBV3-2) and TRBJ1-1, with TRBD1 matching 7 bases. The CDR3 loop spans 16 amino acids. Germline V lookup: CDR1 LGHDT, CDR2 YNNKEL (reference sequence). With V trimmed by 4 bases and J by 0 bases, 8 bases remained unmatched. DNA of the CDR3: TGTGCCAGCAGCCGCGGGACAGCCGGCATGAACACTGAAGCTTTCTTT. Its protein is CASSRGTAGMNTEAFF.

This chain connects TRBV30 to TRBJ2-7, with 10 bases identical to TRBD1. The CDR3 contains 12 residues. Germline assignment: CDR1 GTSNPN and CDR2 SVGIG (reference sequence). V was pared by 7 bases and J by 5 bases, with 5 bases of the junction left unmatched. The DNA of the CDR3 is TGTGCCTTTGGACAGGGGGGCAACGAGCAGTACGTC. It translates to CAFGQGGNEQYV.

This rearrangement joins TRBV6-4 to TRBJ2-1, with D unresolved. Per the germline V gene, CDR1 is MRHNA and CDR2 is SNTAGT. The CDR3 loop spans 15 amino acids. Trimming stripped 3 bases from V and 2 bases from J, with 11 bases between. As DNA, the CDR3 is TGTGCCAGCAGTGAAGCAGATGAGGCCTACAATGAGCAGTTCTTC. Its translation is CASSEADEAYNEQFF.

This chain uses TRBV10-3 with TRBJ2-7; a weak D match, TRBD1 (6 bases). The CDR3 contains 15 residues. V gave up 8 bases and J gave up 2 bases, with 19 bases separating them. CDR1 and CDR2 from the germline V gene are ENHRY and SYGVKD. The CDR3 reads CAISPSSGTTYEQYF. For the CDR3, the DNA is TGTGCCATCTCTCCCTCCTCCGGGACAACCTACGAGCAGTACTTC.

This chain uses TRBV15 with TRBJ1-4; a weak D match, TRBD1 (6 bases). Germline CDR1 is LNHNV and CDR2 is YYDKDF (reference sequence). This CDR3 contains 14 residues. Trimming shortened V by 1 base and J by 8 bases, and 11 bases separated the two germline ends. CDR3 loop: CATSRGQGHEKLFF. The CDR3, as DNA: TGTGCCACCAGCAGAGGGCAGGGGCACGAAAAACTGTTTTTT.

The CDR3 is CASSQDGTSLEKLFF. The CDR3 region has the DNA TGCGCCAGCAGCCAAGATGGGACTAGTCTTGAAAAACTGTTTTTT. This sequence joins TRBV4-1 and TRBJ1-4; TRBD1 is a possible D gene (5 bases). Germline CDR1 reads MGHRA; CDR2 reads YSYEKL. The CDR3 is made up of 15 amino acids. V was cut by 0 bases and J by 7 bases, with 12 bases left in between.